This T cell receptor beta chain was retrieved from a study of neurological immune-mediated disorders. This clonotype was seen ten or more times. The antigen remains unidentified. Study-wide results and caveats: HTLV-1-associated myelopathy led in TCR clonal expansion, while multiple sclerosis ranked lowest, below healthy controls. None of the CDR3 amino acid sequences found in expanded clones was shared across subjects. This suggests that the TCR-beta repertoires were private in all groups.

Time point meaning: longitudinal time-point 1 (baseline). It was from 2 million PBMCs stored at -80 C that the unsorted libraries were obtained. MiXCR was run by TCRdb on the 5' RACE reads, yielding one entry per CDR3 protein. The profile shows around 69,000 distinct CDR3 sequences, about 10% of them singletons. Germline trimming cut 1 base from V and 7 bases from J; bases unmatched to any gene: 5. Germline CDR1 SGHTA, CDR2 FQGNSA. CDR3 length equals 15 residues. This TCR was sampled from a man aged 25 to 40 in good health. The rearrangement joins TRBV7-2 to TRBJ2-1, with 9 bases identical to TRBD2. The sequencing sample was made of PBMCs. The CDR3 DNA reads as TGTGCCAGCAGCTTAGATGCGGGAGGGTTGAATGAGCAGTTCTTC. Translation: CASSLDAGGLNEQFF.